A single sample gave rise to the 22 T cell receptor beta chains below, sequenced in a study of cytomegalovirus exposure and HLA in healthy donors. PCR was performed using 60 Vbeta and 13 Jbeta primers. Sequencing was performed with immunoSEQ multiplex PCR; in TCRdb, only in-frame clones are kept and a portion is missing. The table shows about 45,000 clones, with around two thirds occurring only once. Sample: PBMCs. The receptors stem from a woman in her twenties or thirties in good health and CMV-seronegative.

The chain uses TRBV30 and TRBJ2-1; 7 bases match TRBD2. Germline-derived CDR1 and CDR2 are GTSNPN and SVGIG (reference sequence). This CDR3 is built from 15 residues. V gave up 5 bases and J gave up 9 bases; unmatched junction bases: 16. CDR3 DNA sequence: TGTGCCTGGCACTTGACCGGGGGGACCGTGGGTGAGCAGTTCTTC. Translation: CAWHLTGGTVGEQFF.

The CDR3 loop is CASSEEGGWYPNEKLFF. The CDR3 DNA sequence: TGTGCCAGCAGTGAAGAGGGAGGGTGGTACCCAAATGAAAAACTGTTTTTT. V is TRBV2 and J is TRBJ1-4; D call uncertain. The CDR3 is made up of 17 amino acids. With 1 base removed from V and 5 bases from J, the gap between germline ends came to 17 bases. From germline, CDR1 is SNHLY and CDR2 FYNNEI.

This sequence joins TRBV29-1 and TRBJ1-2; 7 bases map to TRBD1. Germline V gene sequence: CDR1 SQVTM, CDR2 ANQGSEA. The CDR3 is 13 amino acids. J lost 7 bases, V lost 4 bases, and 9 bases had no gene match. CDR3 in amino acids: CSVAQGQVPGYTF. In DNA, the CDR3 is TGCAGCGTTGCGCAAGGACAGGTTCCTGGCTACACCTTC. The whole variable domain, filled in from reference TRBV29-1 and TRBJ1-2, reads SAVISQKPSRDICQRGTSLTIQCQVDSQVTMMFWYRQQPGQSLTLIATANQGSEATYESGFVIDKFPISRPNLTFSTLTVSNMSPEDSSIYLCSVAQGQVPGYTFGSGTRLTVV.

DNA for the CDR3: TGTGCCAGCAGCTCCGGACTAGCGGGAACCTACGAGCAGTACTTC. Residues: CASSSGLAGTYEQYF. The rearrangement links TRBV13 to TRBJ2-7; 12 nucleotides align to TRBD2. The CDR3 is 15 residues long. Trimming cost V 4 bases and J 2 bases; bases outside gene matches: 3. From germline, CDR1 is PRHDT and CDR2 FYEKMQ (reference sequence).

The rearrangement uses TRBV29-1 and TRBJ2-5, with 7 bases aligning to TRBD1. Germline values: CDR1 SQVTM, CDR2 ANQGSEA. The length of the CDR3 is 14 residues. Trimming removed 3 bases from V and 4 bases from J; junction bases left unmatched: 8. Here the CDR3 DNA reads TGCAGCGTTGAGATGGGGACAGTAGGAGAGACCCAGTACTTC. As protein: CSVEMGTVGETQYF.

This clone was recorded only once. This chain joins TRBV5-1 and TRBJ1-2, with 11 bases matching TRBD1. Germline V gives CDR1 SGHRS, CDR2 YFSETQ. Germline trimming cut 4 bases from V and 4 bases from J; bases unmatched to any gene: 6. The length of the CDR3 is 15 residues. Here the CDR3 DNA reads TGCGCCAGCAGCATAGGACAGGGGGCGAGCTATGGCTACACCTTC. This encodes CASSIGQGASYGYTF.

The J gene is TRBJ2-2, the V gene TRBV29-1; 9 bases agree with TRBD2. Germline CDR1 SQVTM, CDR2 ANQGSEA. The CDR3 length is 15 residues. V lost 3 bases to trimming and J lost 2 bases; unmatched junction nucleotides: 4. This chain's CDR3 is CSVEASGVNTGELFF. The CDR3 DNA reads as TGCAGCGTTGAGGCTAGCGGGGTTAACACCGGGGAGCTGTTTTTT.

The J gene is TRBJ2-2, the V gene TRBV28; D is unresolved. The germline V gene encodes CDR1 MDHEN and CDR2 SYDVKM. The germline V and J ends were trimmed by 7 bases and 1 base, with 10 bases remaining between them. The CDR3 extends over 14 amino acids. For the CDR3, the DNA is TGTGCCAGCACCTTTCGTAAGAACACCGGGGAGCTGTTTTTT. Protein sequence: CASTFRKNTGELFF.

This chain uses TRBV29-1 with TRBJ1-2, with a weak D call TRBD1 (5 bases). The CDR3 contains 14 residues. Germline-derived CDR1 and CDR2 are SQVTM and ANQGSEA. This CDR3 is CSTRALGGDYGYTF. CDR3 coding DNA: TGCAGTACCCGGGCCCTTGGGGGGGACTATGGCTACACCTTC.

The chain combines TRBV29-1 with TRBJ2-6; 8 positions agree with TRBD1. Germline trimming cut 7 bases from V and 0 bases from J; bases unmatched to any gene: 14. The CDR3 sequence is 18 residues long. The germline gives CDR1 SQVTM, CDR2 ANQGSEA. The CDR3 reads CSAHFFGTGISGANVLTF. CDR3 DNA: TGCAGCGCCCATTTTTTCGGGACAGGCATCTCTGGGGCCAACGTCCTGACTTTC. The full variable domain, with the rest looked up from reference TRBV29-1 and TRBJ2-6, is SAVISQKPSRDICQRGTSLTIQCQVDSQVTMMFWYRQQPGQSLTLIATANQGSEATYESGFVIDKFPISRPNLTFSTLTVSNMSPEDSSIYLCSAHFFGTGISGANVLTFGAGSRLTVL.

Only a few counts were recorded for this clone. The chain has TRBV9 and TRBJ2-5; D not resolved. V was shortened by 0 bases and J by 5 bases, with 11 bases between the two germline ends. Per germline, CDR1 SGDLS and CDR2 YYNGEE. The CDR3 loop spans 14 amino acids. This CDR3 reads CASSVDPWAETQYF. In nucleotides, the CDR3 is TGTGCCAGCAGCGTAGACCCGTGGGCGGAGACCCAGTACTTC.

This clone was seen once. The chain links TRBV6-1 to TRBJ2-5; D is uncertain. CDR1 and CDR2 (germline): MNHNS, SASEGT. V lost 0 bases to trimming and J lost 1 base, with 6 bases between them. This CDR3 comprises 14 residues. CDR3: CASSEAPVQETQYF. In DNA form, the CDR3 reads TGTGCCAGCAGTGAAGCCCCCGTCCAAGAGACCCAGTACTTC.

V usage is TRBV5-6 and J usage is TRBJ2-7; D remains unclear. Germline CDR1 reads SGHDT; CDR2 reads YYEEEE. The V gene lost 5 bases and the J gene lost 0 bases, with 9 bases spanning the gap. CDR3 size: 13 residues. CDR3 protein: CASSRVDSYEQYF. DNA of the CDR3: TGTGCCAGCAGTCGGGTCGACTCCTACGAGCAGTACTTC.

V usage is TRBV6-1 and J usage is TRBJ1-5; D is possibly TRBD1 (6 bases). The CDR3 is 14 residues long. Between the trimmed V and J ends, which lost 4 bases and 2 bases, there was a span of 9 bases. CDR1 is MNHNS, CDR2 SASEGT, per germline. This chain's CDR3 is CASSAQGGNQPQHF. The CDR3 DNA reads TGTGCCAGCAGTGCACAGGGTGGCAATCAGCCCCAGCATTTT.

The chain uses TRBV5-1 and TRBJ2-1, with 7 bases that match TRBD2. The CDR3 runs to 13 residues. The V and J ends lost 5 bases and 7 bases, in that order; junction bases with no gene match: 6. Germline V lookup: CDR1 SGHRS, CDR2 YFSETQ. The CDR3 DNA follows: TGCGCCAGCAGGCCGGGACTAACTAATGAGCAGTTCTTC. It is translated as CASRPGLTNEQFF.

The chain couples TRBV30 to TRBJ2-1; 8 bases match TRBD1. Germline CDR1 and CDR2: GTSNPN and SVGIG (reference sequence). This CDR3 is built from 15 residues. V shed 2 bases and J 6 bases; nucleotides not matched to a gene: 9. This CDR3 reads CAWSKGGTGGNEQFF. CDR3 sequence (DNA): TGTGCCTGGAGTAAGGGTGGTACAGGGGGCAATGAGCAGTTCTTC.

V usage is TRBV28 and J usage is TRBJ1-5; TRBD1 is a possible D gene (6 bases). The CDR3 extends over 16 amino acids. Deletions cut 5 bases from V and 5 bases from J, with 19 bases between. Germline loops: CDR1 MDHEN, CDR2 SYDVKM. The CDR3 DNA reads as TGTGCCAGCAGTGGCAGACAGGACCTCAATGATCAGCCCCAGCATTTT. Translation: CASSGRQDLNDQPQHF.

The V and J genes are TRBV15 and TRBJ1-1; D is undetermined. Germline V gene lookup returns CDR1 LNHNV and CDR2 YYDKDF (reference sequence). This CDR3 contains 14 residues. V was cut by 5 bases and J by 4 bases, with 14 bases left in between. The CDR3 loop reads CATSHLEGFTEAFF. The CDR3 DNA reads TGTGCCACCAGCCATCTAGAGGGTTTCACTGAAGCTTTCTTT. Combining the CDR3 with reference TRBV15 and TRBJ1-1 gives the whole variable domain DAMVIQNPRYQVTQFGKPVTLSCSQTLNHNVMYWYQQKSSQAPKLLFHYYDKDFNNEADTPDNFQSRRPNTSFCFLDIRSPGLGDTAMYLCATSHLEGFTEAFFGQGTRLTVV.

This chain connects TRBV27 to TRBJ2-2; no definite D call. The length of the CDR3 is 14 residues. The germline CDR1 and CDR2 sequences are MNHEY and SMNVEV (reference sequence). V lost 0 bases to trimming and J lost 5 bases, with 7 bases between them. CDR3 sequence (DNA): TGTGCCAGCAGTTTATCCGGGTTGACCGGGGAGCTGTTTTTT. This gives the protein CASSLSGLTGELFF.

This clone was seen just once. The genes are TRBV9 and TRBJ2-7; 11 bases are shared with TRBD1. Germline lookup yields CDR1 SGDLS and CDR2 YYNGEE. V lost 4 bases and J lost 3; bases outside the gene matches: 12. The CDR3 runs 17 residues. The CDR3 here is CASSMGQGVPPLYEQYF. In nucleotides, the CDR3 is TGTGCCAGCAGCATGGGACAGGGGGTTCCCCCCCTCTACGAGCAGTACTTC.

This clone is a singleton in its sample. J is TRBJ1-3 and V is TRBV7-7; D is uncertain. CDR3 length: 16 amino acids. V was clipped by 1 base and J by 4 bases, with 14 bases between them. The germline gives CDR1 SSHAT, CDR2 FNYEAQ (reference sequence). The DNA of the CDR3 is TGTGCCAGCAGCTTAGGGCCCCCGGGGTCAGGAAACACCATATATTTT. It encodes CASSLGPPGSGNTIYF. The full variable domain, its missing parts supplied by reference TRBV7-7 and TRBJ1-3, is GAGVSQSPRYKVTKRGQDVTLRCDPISSHATLYWYQQALGQGPEFLTYFNYEAQPDKSGLPSDRFSAERPEGSISTLTIQRTEQRDSAMYRCASSLGPPGSGNTIYFGEGSWLTVV.

This clone was found once. V usage is TRBV5-1 and J usage is TRBJ1-1; 7 bases match TRBD1. The germline CDR1 and CDR2 sequences are SGHRS and YFSETQ. After removal of 0 bases from V and 1 base from J, the junction contained 6 bases not matched to a gene. There are 16 residues in the CDR3. CDR3 coding DNA: TGCGCCAGCAGCTTGGAACAGGGGATCGGGAACACTGAAGCTTTCTTT. This codes for CASSLEQGIGNTEAFF.